This T cell receptor beta chain was sequenced for a study of shared clonotypes between healthy human individuals. Study details: Samples came from a couple of female and a few male donors aged 18 to 49. The study, taken as a whole, reports: Investigators expected sequencing depth to affect clonotype sharing among donors.

As for this clone: Its antigen remains unidentified.

The naive CD8 population came from CD45RO-negative cells selected for CCR7, without terminally differentiated effector memory CD45RA+ cells. TCRdb's table, derived via immunoSEQ multiplex PCR, lists solely in-frame clones and lacks some. This sample yields about 2.2 million clones, of which about 92% are seen a single time; around 1.7% belongs to the top ten. This clonotype was sampled from a man between 18 and 35 years old in good health. Some clones in this sample may be carry-over from other donors' samples. The sample was naive CD8+ T cells from PBMCs.

In DNA form, the CDR3 reads TGTGCCAGCAGTTCGTCCCGGGCTCCGACCGGGTATGGCGAGCAGTACTTC. This sequence encodes CASSSSRAPTGYGEQYF. This chain joins TRBV27 and TRBJ2-7; D unclear. This CDR3 comprises 17 residues. Germline V lookup: CDR1 MNHEY, CDR2 SMNVEV (reference sequence). Trimming removed 4 bases from V and 6 bases from J, with 25 bases in between.